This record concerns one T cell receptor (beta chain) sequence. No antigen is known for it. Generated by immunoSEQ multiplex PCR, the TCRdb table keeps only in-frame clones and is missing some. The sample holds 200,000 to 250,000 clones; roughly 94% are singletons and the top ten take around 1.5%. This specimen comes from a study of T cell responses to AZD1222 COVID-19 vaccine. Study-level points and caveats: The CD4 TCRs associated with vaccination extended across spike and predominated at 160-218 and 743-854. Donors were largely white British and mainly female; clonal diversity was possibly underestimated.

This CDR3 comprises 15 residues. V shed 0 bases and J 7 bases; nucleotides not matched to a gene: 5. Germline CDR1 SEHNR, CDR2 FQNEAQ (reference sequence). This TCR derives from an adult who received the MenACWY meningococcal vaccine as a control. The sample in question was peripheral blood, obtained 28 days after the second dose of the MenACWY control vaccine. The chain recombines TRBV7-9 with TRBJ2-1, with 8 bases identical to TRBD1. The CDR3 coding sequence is TGTGCCAGCAGCTTAGCGACAGGGGTGGGGAATGAGCAGTTCTTC. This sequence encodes CASSLATGVGNEQFF.